This T cell receptor beta chain derives from a study of CD8 T cells in ankylosing spondylitis. General observations from the study: Characteristic of ankylosing spondylitis blood, it appeared, was a TCR beta motif comprising several highly homologous variants. There were earlier reports of some motif variants in reactive arthritis synovial fluid and blood. Reportedly, matched ankylosing spondylitis synovial fluid was significantly enriched for disease-linked clones.

This clonotype was seen only a few times. The antigen is undetermined. It was by quantitative 5'-RACE with molecular barcodes that TCR beta libraries were made. TCRdb independently ran MiXCR on the 5' RACE reads; one entry per CDR3 protein. The top ten hold less than 15% of the sample, which has about 340,000 distinct CDR3 sequences, 8% seen once. The TCR was taken from a male donor with ankylosing spondylitis. Sequenced material: blood, either unsorted or a sorted T cell fraction (not recorded which).

The CDR3 is CASSTGRGSNQPQHF. CDR3 in DNA: TGTGCCAGCAGTACGGGGCGGGGGAGCAATCAGCCCCAGCATTTT. The chain recombines TRBV6-1 with TRBJ1-5; D may be TRBD1 (5 bases). Trimming pared 5 bases from V and 1 base from J, leaving 12 bases between. Germline V gene lookup returns CDR1 MNHNS and CDR2 SASEGT. This CDR3 spans 15 amino acids.